This T cell receptor beta chain was captured by sequencing in a study of blood T cell repertoires in COVID-19. In the study overall: Specimens from acute and convalescent COVID-19 originated in the United States, Italy and Spain. Nucleic acid was either cDNA or gDNA, and it came from T cells, B-cell-depleted T cells, or PBMCs.

The assay was immunoSEQ multiplex PCR, and TCRdb's table has in-frame clones only and misses some. This table holds fewer than 120,000 clones, roughly 79% found once. This TCR was sampled from a woman of 80 years or more with active or convalescent COVID-19. Sequenced input: peripheral blood.

This chain's CDR3 is CASSQTSGNSGELFF. In DNA form, the CDR3 reads TGTGCCAGCAGCCAGACTAGCGGGAATAGCGGGGAGCTGTTTTTT. This chain uses TRBV4-2 with TRBJ2-2; 11 bases line up with TRBD2. CDR1 is LGHNA and CDR2 is YNFKEQ in the germline V gene. With 3 bases clipped from V and 7 bases from J, the junction kept 4 bases outside the gene matches. This CDR3 has 15 residues.